A single sample gave rise to the 21 T cell receptor beta chains below, sequenced in a study of early T cells in non-severe SARS-CoV-2 infection. TCRdb reprocessed the 5' RACE reads with MiXCR, giving one entry per CDR3 protein. The profile shows fewer than 30,000 distinct CDR3 sequences, 4.5% to 5.5% of them singletons. Sample: whole blood. The receptors shown here come from an adult who was a healthcare worker with PCR-confirmed SARS-CoV-2 infection or an uninfected control (not recorded which).

About this clonotype itself: A much larger clone sits a single nucleotide away, making a read error possible. The chain recombines TRBV12-5 with TRBJ1-5; no definite D call. In germline, CDR1 is LGHNT, CDR2 FRNRAP. Trimming removed 5 bases at V and 0 bases at J, with 17 bases between. This CDR3 is built from 17 residues. CDR3 protein: CASGRTFMAYSNQPQHF. The CDR3 nucleotides read TGTGCTAGTGGTCGCACCTTCATGGCCTATAGCAATCAGCCCCAGCATTTT.

This clonotype was counted many times. V usage is TRBV7-9 and J usage is TRBJ2-1; D call uncertain. The V end was cut by 10 bases, the J end by 2 bases, with 15 bases between. The CDR3 covers 14 residues. Germline CDR1 SEHNR, CDR2 FQNEAQ (reference sequence). The CDR3 sequence: CATDLLDTYNEQFF. CDR3 coding DNA: TGTGCCACCGACTTGCTCGACACCTACAATGAGCAGTTCTTC.

This clonotype was detected many times. The rearrangement links TRBV12-5 to TRBJ1-1; D ambiguous. Germline CDR1 and CDR2: LGHNT and FRNRAP. The CDR3 consists of 11 residues. V shed 5 bases and J shed 5 bases, with 6 bases lying between them. The CDR3: CASGQLTEAFF. The CDR3 DNA follows: TGTGCTAGTGGTCAATTAACTGAAGCTTTCTTT.

The table lists this clonotype with many counts. The chain carries TRBV20-1 and TRBJ1-5; TRBD1 agrees at 7 bases. CDR1 is DFQATT, CDR2 SNEGSKA, per germline (reference sequence). This CDR3 is built from 15 residues. Trimming at V came to 3 bases and at J to 2 bases, leaving 7 bases not matched to a gene. CDR3 sequence reads: CSASGADRGNQPQHF. The CDR3 coding sequence is TGCAGTGCTAGTGGGGCCGACAGGGGCAATCAGCCCCAGCATTTT.

This clonotype turned up a few times. The chain uses TRBV5-1 and TRBJ2-7; no reliable D call. The CDR3 is 14 residues long. Germline assignment: CDR1 SGHRS and CDR2 YFSETQ. The ends were cut back, 0 bases at V and 1 base at J, with 8 bases in the middle. DNA of the CDR3: TGCGCCAGCAGCTTGGGTATAGATTCCTACGAGCAGTACTTC. This sequence encodes CASSLGIDSYEQYF.

By proportion, this clonotype is medium-sized. This chain uses TRBV11-3 with TRBJ2-1; 9 nucleotides align to TRBD2. The CDR3 length is 15 residues. V dropped 2 bases and J dropped 4; count of bases not matched to a gene: 3. The germline gives CDR1 SGHNT, CDR2 YENEEA. CDR3 in amino acids: CASSLSSGGYNEQFF. CDR3 in DNA: TGTGCCAGCAGCTTAAGTAGCGGGGGATACAATGAGCAGTTCTTC. The whole variable domain, filled in from reference TRBV11-3 and TRBJ2-1, reads EAGVVQSPRYKIIEKKQPVAFWCNPISGHNTLYWYLQNLGQGPELLIRYENEEAVDDSQLPKDRFSAERLKGVDSTLKIQPAELGDSAVYLCASSLSSGGYNEQFFGPGTRLTVL.

This clonotype was recorded many times. The chain carries TRBV2 and TRBJ1-5, with 8 bases matching TRBD1. The germline V gene has CDR1 SNHLY and CDR2 FYNNEI. This CDR3 is 16 amino acids long. V was pared by 5 bases and J by 2 bases, with 8 bases of the junction left unmatched. The CDR3 is CASSSPGGVGNQPQHF. DNA for the CDR3: TGTGCCAGCAGTTCCCCAGGGGGCGTTGGCAATCAGCCCCAGCATTTT.

The chain recombines TRBV5-1 with TRBJ2-5; 7 nucleotides align to TRBD1. The CDR3 runs 14 residues. The trim removed 4 bases at V and 1 base at J, leaving 4 bases unmatched. The germline V gene encodes CDR1 SGHRS and CDR2 YFSETQ. The CDR3 DNA sequence: TGCGCCAGCAGCCCCGGGACAGCCCAAGAGACCCAGTACTTC. This translates into CASSPGTAQETQYF.

At least ten counts were recorded for this clonotype. In nucleotides, the CDR3 is TGTGCCAGCAGCTTGGACGGGGGCGTCTATGGCTACACCTTC. Its translation is CASSLDGGVYGYTF. The chain combines TRBV5-4 with TRBJ1-2; TRBD1 is a possible D gene (6 bases). The germline gives CDR1 SGHNT, CDR2 YYREEE (reference sequence). Between the trimmed V and J ends, which lost 0 bases and 4 bases, there was a span of 10 bases. The CDR3 has 14 residues.

This clonotype was counted ten times or more. This rearrangement joins TRBV2 to TRBJ1-1, with D perhaps matching TRBD1 (5 bases). With 1 base removed from V and 1 base from J, the gap between germline ends came to 10 bases. CDR1 SNHLY and CDR2 FYNNEI come from the germline V gene. This CDR3 has 15 residues. This CDR3 is CASSEDQGANTEAFF. The CDR3 DNA is TGTGCCAGCAGTGAAGATCAGGGTGCGAACACTGAAGCTTTCTTT.

This clonotype was seen more than once but under ten times. CDR3 protein: CASSFPRGPYNEQFF. DNA for the CDR3: TGTGCCAGCAGCTTCCCCCGGGGACCGTACAATGAGCAGTTCTTC. V usage is TRBV11-2 and J usage is TRBJ2-1; the D call may be TRBD1 or TRBD2 (5 bases each). Trimming left V 3 bases short and J 4 bases short, with 13 bases between. The CDR3 loop spans 15 amino acids. Germline assignment: CDR1 SGHAT and CDR2 FQNNGV.

This clonotype turned up a few times. The chain is built from TRBV6-1 and TRBJ2-3; D is possibly TRBD1 (7 bases). V was trimmed by 2 bases and J by 4 bases, leaving 13 bases between them. Germline V CDR1 and CDR2: MNHNS, SASEGT. This CDR3 has 15 residues. The CDR3 coding sequence is TGTGCCAGCAGTGAACAGGGGGGCCACGCAGATACGCAGTATTTT. It is translated as CASSEQGGHADTQYF.

The chain combines TRBV19 with TRBJ2-5; 8 positions agree with TRBD1. The junction had 6 bases not matched to a gene; V was cut back by 4 bases and J by 2 bases. CDR3 length equals 15 residues. CDR1 and CDR2 (germline): LNHDA, SQIVND (reference sequence). CDR3 nucleotide sequence: TGTGCCAGTAGTACCGGGACAGGCGAGCAAGAGACCCAGTACTTC. Its protein is CASSTGTGEQETQYF.

A few counts support this clonotype. The chain employs TRBV6-5 and TRBJ2-2; 9 bases agree with TRBD2. CDR1 MNHEY and CDR2 SVGAGI come from the germline V gene. Unmatched junction bases numbered 7, after V lost 0 bases and J lost 5 bases. There are 17 residues in the CDR3. CDR3 sequence (DNA): TGTGCCAGCAGTTACTCCCCCTGGCGGGGGGGGACCGGGGAGCTGTTTTTT. This codes for CASSYSPWRGGTGELFF.

This clonotype showed up just a few times. V gene TRBV2 combines with J gene TRBJ1-5; TRBD1 matches at 7 bases. There are 14 residues in the CDR3. Germline CDR1 is SNHLY and CDR2 is FYNNEI. J was trimmed by 2 bases and V by 5 bases; bases with no gene match: 3. CDR3 amino acids: CASSRGTGNQPQHF. The CDR3 DNA follows: TGTGCCAGCAGTAGAGGGACAGGCAATCAGCCCCAGCATTTT.

This clonotype was counted only a few times. V and J are TRBV11-2 and TRBJ2-3, with D possibly TRBD1 on 5 matching bases. V lost 5 bases and J lost 11, with 14 bases in between. The germline V gene encodes CDR1 SGHAT and CDR2 FQNNGV. The length of the CDR3 is 12 residues. CDR3 sequence: CASSPRDMGQYF. The DNA for the CDR3 is TGTGCCAGCAGCCCCAGGGATATGGGGCAGTATTTT.

J is TRBJ2-3 and V is TRBV4-3, with 7 bases matching TRBD2. The CDR3 contains 14 residues. J lost 4 bases, V lost 0 bases, and 1 base had no gene match. Germline V gene lookup returns CDR1 LGHNA and CDR2 YSLEER. CDR3 DNA sequence: TGCGCCAGCAGCCAAGAAACTAGCGCAGATACGCAGTATTTT. Translating gives CASSQETSADTQYF.

The CDR3 sequence is CAISEDRMVGYTF. CDR3 nucleotide sequence: TGTGCCATCAGTGAGGACAGGATGGTTGGCTACACCTTC. The gene calls are TRBV10-3 and TRBJ1-2, with a tentative D call TRBD1 (6 bases). CDR3 length: 13 amino acids. The V end lost 2 bases, the J end lost 7 bases, and 11 bases lay between the germline ends. Germline CDR1 ENHRY, CDR2 SYGVKD.

In its sample, this clonotype was seen a few times. The V call is TRBV7-7, the J call TRBJ2-2, with 8 bases matching TRBD1. Trimming at V came to 5 bases and at J to 0 bases, leaving 2 bases not matched to a gene. Germline values: CDR1 SSHAT, CDR2 FNYEAQ (reference sequence). This CDR3 is 15 amino acids long. The CDR3 DNA reads as TGTGCCAGCAGCGAGGGACAGGCGAACACCGGGGAGCTGTTTTTT. Its translation: CASSEGQANTGELFF. Complete variable domain (other parts from reference TRBV7-7 and TRBJ2-2): GAGVSQSPRYKVTKRGQDVTLRCDPISSHATLYWYQQALGQGPEFLTYFNYEAQPDKSGLPSDRFSAERPEGSISTLTIQRTEQRDSAMYRCASSEGQANTGELFFGEGSRLTVL.

This clonotype has ten or more counts. J is TRBJ2-7 and V is TRBV12-3 or TRBV12-4; 7 bases are a match to TRBD1. This CDR3 contains 14 residues. After removal of 9 bases from V and 2 bases from J, the junction contained 10 bases not matched to a gene. DNA of the CDR3: TGTGCCAGTATGAAGGGGACAGATCCCTACGAGCAGTACTTC. It codes for CASMKGTDPYEQYF.

This clonotype was detected ten times or more. The chain uses TRBV6-5 and TRBJ1-5; D gene unclear. With 3 bases removed from V and 4 bases from J, the gap between germline ends came to 10 bases. CDR1 and CDR2 (germline): MNHEY, SVGAGI. The CDR3 loop spans 14 amino acids. DNA for the CDR3: TGTGCCAGCAGTTATTCCAGTTCAAATCAGCCCCAGCATTTT. This encodes CASSYSSSNQPQHF.